This TCR beta chain appears in the sequencing data of a study of post-analysis software for immune sequencing data. The wider study: In terms of disease course, relapsing-remitting, secondary progressive and progressive-relapsing multiple sclerosis were included. Whole-study results and caveats: The study found TRBV5-6, TRBV5-1 and TRBV20-1 among about 5 TRBV segments more frequent in patients than controls.

Remarks on this clonotype: What it binds is not known.

Per the germline V gene, CDR1 is SNHLY and CDR2 is FYNNEI. The CDR3 has 14 residues. The ends lost 4 bases at V and 9 bases at J; junction bases unmatched: 7. Sequencing libraries made from TCR beta cDNA carried unique molecular identifiers. TCRdb independently ran MiXCR on the PCR reads; one entry per CDR3 protein. The table has approximately 440,000 distinct CDR3 sequences, roughly 45% seen once. This sequence joins TRBV2 and TRBJ2-1, with 9 nucleotides matching TRBD1. This sequence was found in a girl under 18 with multiple sclerosis. The material sequenced was blood. CDR3 in amino acids: CASSAGQGLSEQFF. CDR3 DNA: TGTGCCAGCAGTGCCGGACAGGGGTTGAGTGAGCAGTTCTTC.